This T cell receptor (beta chain) is from a study of regulatory T cells in long-lasting Graves disease. Between the trimmed V and J ends, which lost 1 base and 2 bases, there was a span of 15 bases. This CDR3 comprises 16 residues. Germline CDR1 reads SGHAT; CDR2 reads FQNNGV. The sample's time point: newly diagnosed GD, antithyroid drugs for less than 3 months. RNA extracted from PBMCs served as the sequencing template. Through Arm-PCR of CDR3 regions and iRepertoire HTBI primers, TCR beta libraries were built. TCRdb processed the multiplex PCR reads anew with MiXCR; each CDR3 protein has one entry. Of 500,000 to 700,000 distinct CDR3 sequences listed, 16% are singletons. These same records also appear under a second study, on T cells in Graves' hyperthyroidism and ophthalmopathy.

The receptor was derived from a woman between 25 and 40 years old with Graves disease. V usage is TRBV11-2 and J usage is TRBJ2-7; D gene uncertain. Sequencing was performed on peripheral blood mononuclear cells (PBMCs), taken at new diagnosis, from a patient treated with antithyroid drugs. The DNA of the CDR3 is TGTGCCAGCAGCTTAGTTCTGGCAGCGAATGCCTACGAGCAGTACTTC. This translates into CASSLVLAANAYEQYF.